This T cell receptor (beta chain) was found in a study of post-analysis software for immune sequencing data. Study-level background: Relapsing-remitting, secondary progressive and progressive-relapsing courses of multiple sclerosis were included.

cDNA libraries of TCR beta carried unique molecular identifiers. Each CDR3 protein is one row after TCRdb ran MiXCR on the PCR reads. The table lists roughly 800,000 distinct CDR3 sequences, 53% of them singletons. The V end was cut by 1 base, the J end by 8 bases, with 12 bases between. Germline loops: CDR1 SGHRS, CDR2 YFSETQ. This CDR3 is built from 13 residues. On this clonotype: What it binds is not known.

Study-level points and caveats: About five TRBV segments, including TRBV5-6, TRBV5-1 and TRBV20-1, were more frequent in patients than controls. Under the F measure, samples that were prepared in one batch clustered strongly together.

Sequencing was done on a sample of blood. The TCR originated in a girl aged 10 to 17 with multiple sclerosis. The V and J genes are TRBV5-1 and TRBJ1-2; no firm D call. The CDR3: CASSLMASGGYTF. In DNA form, the CDR3 reads TGCGCCAGCAGCTTGATGGCCAGCGGGGGCTACACCTTC.